These T cell receptor beta chains were read from a single sample in a study of OX40 agonist ivuxolimab in advanced cancers. Sequenced by immunoSEQ multiplex PCR; TCRdb stores in-frame clones only, minus some. The sample includes tens of thousands of clones, 75% to 90% of them seen just once. Sequencing was performed on CD4+ or CD8+ T cells sorted from blood, taken in a trial of the OX40 agonist ivuxolimab. These receptors were taken from an adult with an advanced solid tumor such as melanoma, head and neck, liver or kidney cancer. Each CDR3 is given with its conserved first and last residue. The D gene is left open where the match is weak. The size of a clone is reported for some rows only, either as once, few or many, or as a class for expanded clones.

J	V	D	size	CDR3	DNA
TRBJ1-6	TRBV21-1	.	many	CASSKKGGLPEGPLHF	TGTGCCAGCAGCAAAAAAGGGGGACTCCCTGAGGGGCCCCTCCACTTT
TRBJ1-1	TRBV5-1	.	.	CASSLAWGNTEAFF	TGCGCCAGCAGCTTGGCCTGGGGGAACACTGAAGCTTTCTTT
TRBJ1-4	TRBV10-3	.	.	CAISEGRLGRDKLFF	TGTGCCATCAGTGAGGGAAGACTGGGCCGGGACAAACTGTTTTTT
TRBJ1-1	TRBV4-1	.	.	CASSQGQNTEAFF	TGCGCCAGCAGCCAGGGACAAAACACTGAAGCTTTCTTT
TRBJ1-2	TRBV19	TRBD1	.	CASSISAGDSSSYTF	TGTGCCAGTAGTATTTCGGCGGGGGACAGTAGTAGCTACACCTTC
TRBJ1-4	TRBV27	.	.	CASSFREKLFF	TGTGCCAGCAGTTTTAGGGAAAAACTGTTTTTT
TRBJ2-7	TRBV27	.	.	CASSLSVSYEQYF	TGTGCCAGCAGTTTATCGGTCAGCTACGAGCAGTACTTC
TRBJ2-6	TRBV27	.	.	CASTSGSGANVLTF	TGTGCCAGCACGAGCGGCTCTGGGGCCAACGTCCTGACTTTC
TRBJ2-6	TRBV5-1	.	.	CASSLVPDSGANVLTF	TGCGCCAGCAGCTTGGTGCCGGATTCTGGGGCCAACGTCCTGACTTTC
TRBJ2-7	TRBV9	TRBD1	.	CASSPGQGAWYEQYF	TGTGCCAGCAGCCCAGGACAGGGGGCGTGGTACGAGCAGTACTTC
TRBJ1-2	TRBV7-9	TRBD1	.	CASSADRVYGYTF	TGTGCCAGCAGCGCAGACAGGGTCTATGGCTACACCTTC
TRBJ2-5	TRBV5-1	TRBD1	once	CASSKGQGRPETQYF	TGCGCCAGCAGCAAGGGACAGGGGAGGCCAGAGACCCAGTACTTC
TRBJ2-7	TRBV11-3	TRBD1	.	CASSEDRDHEQYF	TGTGCCAGCAGCGAAGACAGGGACCACGAGCAGTACTTC
TRBJ2-7	TRBV11-3	TRBD2	.	CAYPTSGALDF	TGTGCCTACCCGACTAGCGGGGCACTAGACTTC
TRBJ2-1	TRBV7-9	TRBD2	.	CASSFIAGLHNEQFF	TGTGCCAGCAGCTTCATAGCGGGGTTGCACAATGAGCAGTTCTTC
TRBJ1-1	TRBV6-1	TRBD1	.	CASSALPGQQTEAFF	TGTGCCAGCAGTGCTCTTCCGGGACAGCAAACTGAAGCTTTCTTT
TRBJ2-3	TRBV18	TRBD2	once	CASSPPGLAGGADTQYF	TGTGCCAGCTCACCACCGGGACTAGCGGGAGGGGCAGATACGCAGTATTTT
TRBJ1-1	TRBV5-4	.	.	CASSFSGTEAFF	TGTGCCAGCAGCTTCTCGGGCACTGAAGCTTTCTTT
TRBJ1-1	TRBV13	.	.	CASSPTGTEAFF	TGTGCCAGCAGCCCGACGGGCACTGAAGCTTTCTTT
TRBJ2-7	TRBV11-2	.	.	CASSDRDASNYEQYF	TGTGCCAGCAGCGACCGGGACGCGTCAAACTACGAGCAGTACTTC
TRBJ1-2	TRBV19	TRBD1	.	CASSDRDRGNHYGYTF	TGTGCCAGTAGTGACCGGGACAGGGGCAATCACTATGGCTACACCTTC
TRBJ1-3	TRBV7-6	.	.	CASSAGGAVIGNTIYF	TGTGCCAGCAGCGCTGGAGGGGCCGTAATTGGAAACACCATATATTTT
TRBJ1-5	TRBV27	.	.	CASSLSPPHGNSNQPQHF	TGTGCCAGCAGTTTAAGTCCCCCCCACGGTAATAGCAATCAGCCCCAGCATTTT
TRBJ1-6	TRBV27	.	.	CASSFGRGVSPLHF	TGTGCCAGCAGTTTTGGCAGGGGTGTCTCACCCCTCCACTTT
TRBJ2-1	TRBV7-3	.	.	CASSLTSGGLGNEQFF	TGTGCCAGCAGCTTAACGTCCGGGGGTTTAGGTAATGAGCAGTTCTTC
TRBJ1-5	TRBV27	TRBD1	.	CASRGRGYANQPQHF	TGTGCGAGCAGGGGCAGGGGGTATGCCAATCAGCCCCAGCATTTT
TRBJ2-3	TRBV7-9	TRBD1	.	CASSQTGKVADTQYF	TGTGCCAGCAGCCAGACAGGGAAGGTTGCAGATACGCAGTATTTT
TRBJ2-7	TRBV13	.	.	CASRKDPAFEQYF	TGTGCCAGCCGAAAGGATCCCGCTTTCGAGCAGTACTTC
TRBJ2-1	TRBV10-3	.	.	CAIRPGSYNEQFF	TGTGCCATCAGACCGGGCTCCTACAATGAGCAGTTCTTC
TRBJ2-1	TRBV18	.	.	CASSLPAGLWNEQFF	TGTGCCAGCTCACTGCCGGCGGGATTATGGAATGAGCAGTTCTTC
TRBJ1-1	TRBV6-4	.	few	CASSSGLGNTEAFF	TGTGCCAGCTCCTCAGGGCTCGGGAACACTGAAGCTTTCTTT
TRBJ2-2	TRBV27	.	.	CASGGTNTGELFF	TGTGCCAGCGGGGGGACGAACACCGGGGAGCTGTTTTTT
TRBJ1-2	TRBV29-1	TRBD1	.	CSVGRQGIINYGYTF	TGCAGCGTTGGACGACAGGGCATAATTAACTATGGCTACACCTTC
TRBJ2-5	TRBV9	TRBD2	.	CASSAGTSGVETQYF	TGTGCCAGCAGCGCCGGGACTAGCGGGGTAGAGACCCAGTACTTC
TRBJ2-1	TRBV27	TRBD1	once	CASMGFGTGTYNEQFF	TGTGCCAGCATGGGCTTCGGGACAGGGACATACAATGAGCAGTTCTTC
TRBJ2-1	TRBV11-2	.	.	CASSPIPRISYNEQFF	TGTGCCAGCAGCCCCATTCCAAGAATCTCCTACAATGAGCAGTTCTTC
TRBJ1-2	TRBV6-1	.	.	CASSESANYGYTF	TGTGCCAGCAGTGAGTCAGCTAACTATGGCTACACCTTC
TRBJ2-7	TRBV29-1	.	.	CSVWTGSYEQYF	TGCAGCGTTTGGACCGGCTCCTACGAGCAGTACTTC
TRBJ2-2	TRBV2	TRBD2	.	CATTSGSLTGELFF	TGTGCCACCACTAGCGGGAGCTTAACCGGGGAGCTGTTTTTT
TRBJ2-4	TRBV28	.	.	CASSSRGNKNIQYF	TGTGCCAGCAGTTCCCGCGGGAACAAAAACATTCAGTACTTC
TRBJ2-3	TRBV6-1	.	.	CASRGTDTQYF	TGTGCCAGCAGAGGCACAGATACGCAGTATTTT
TRBJ2-7	TRBV27	.	.	CASSPESVAYEQYF	TGTGCCAGCAGTCCCGAGTCTGTAGCCTACGAGCAGTACTTC
TRBJ1-2	TRBV30	.	medium-sized	CAWSRGTGGYTF	TGTGCCTGGAGCCGAGGTACTGGGGGCTACACCTTC
TRBJ2-2	TRBV13	.	.	CASSLTLNNTGELFF	TGTGCCAGCAGCTTAACTCTTAACAACACCGGGGAGCTGTTTTTT
TRBJ2-1	TRBV7-6	.	.	CASSLVMADPNEQFF	TGTGCCAGCAGCTTAGTTATGGCAGATCCCAATGAGCAGTTCTTC
TRBJ2-7	TRBV7-9	.	.	CASSSGYYEQYF	TGTGCCAGCAGCTCCGGCTACTACGAGCAGTACTTC
TRBJ2-1	TRBV18	.	.	CASSPPDLIHEQFF	TGTGCCAGCTCACCACCGGATTTGATCCATGAGCAGTTCTTC
TRBJ2-4	TRBV6-1	.	.	CASRQDNQYF	TGTGCCAGCAGGCAGGACAACCAGTACTTC
TRBJ2-3	TRBV27	TRBD2	.	CASSLLLAGGTDTQYF	TGTGCCAGCAGTTTACTACTAGCGGGAGGCACAGATACGCAGTATTTT
TRBJ2-5	TRBV7-9	.	.	CASSLARRETQYF	TGTGCCAGCAGCTTGGCGCGTCGGGAGACCCAGTACTTC
TRBJ2-2	TRBV10-2	.	.	CASSEPGVSGELFF	TGCGCCAGCAGTGAGCCGGGAGTGTCCGGGGAGCTGTTTTTT